Below are 24 T cell receptor beta chains sequenced from a single sample in a study of regulatory T cells in long-lasting Graves disease. Time point specified: newly diagnosed GD, antithyroid drugs for less than 3 months. PBMCs provided the RNA from which the TCR library was made. Arm-PCR of CDR3 regions and iRepertoire HTBI primers were used to build TCR beta libraries. A single record per CDR3 protein comes from TCRdb applying MiXCR to the multiplex PCR reads. The repertoire holds a few hundred thousand distinct CDR3 sequences, about 17% seen once, with approximately 14% in the top ten. These data are also associated with another study on T cells in Graves' hyperthyroidism and ophthalmopathy.

Sequenced material: peripheral blood mononuclear cells (PBMCs), taken at new diagnosis, from a patient treated with antithyroid drugs. Receptors were obtained from a woman in her twenties or thirties with Graves disease.

The chain couples TRBV20-1 to TRBJ2-3; D ambiguous. This CDR3 contains 13 residues. The V and J ends lost 2 bases and 5 bases respectively, with 11 bases between them. The germline gives CDR1 DFQATT, CDR2 SNEGSKA (reference sequence). The CDR3 sequence is CSARRLAVDTQYF. The CDR3 DNA reads TGCAGTGCTAGACGGCTCGCGGTAGATACGCAGTATTTT.

This clonotype came up many times. V usage is TRBV6-5 and J usage is TRBJ2-7, with D possibly TRBD1 on 5 matching bases. Germline V lookup: CDR1 MNHEY, CDR2 SVGAGI. The CDR3 covers 14 residues. Between the trimmed V and J ends, which lost 2 bases and 3 bases, there was a span of 11 bases. The CDR3 loop reads CASSYADRDYEQYF. Written as DNA, the CDR3 is TGTGCCAGCAGTTACGCTGACAGAGACTACGAGCAGTACTTC.

This clonotype was recorded many times. The CDR3 is CASSFTAGGSQPQHF. CDR3 sequence (DNA): TGTGCCAGCAGTTTTACCGCCGGGGGGAGTCAGCCCCAGCATTTT. This chain connects TRBV27 to TRBJ1-5; a weak D match, TRBD1 (5 bases). The CDR3 totals 15 residues. Per the germline V gene, CDR1 is MNHEY and CDR2 is SMNVEV (reference sequence). The germline V and J ends were trimmed by 3 bases and 6 bases, with 15 bases remaining between them.

This clonotype was seen ten or more times. The chain recombines TRBV12-3 or TRBV12-4 with TRBJ2-1, with 12 bases that match TRBD2. The V segment lost 3 bases and the J segment 10 bases; nucleotides outside the gene matches: 7. The length of the CDR3 is 15 residues. Here the CDR3 DNA reads TGTGCCAGCAGTTTTTCTAGCGGGGGGGCCGGAGAGCAGTTCTTC. The encoded protein is CASSFSSGGAGEQFF.

In its sample, this clonotype was seen many times. The rearrangement joins TRBV20-1 to TRBJ1-2; 10 bases are shared with TRBD1. The V gene end was trimmed by 5 bases and the J gene end by 7 bases; junction bases not matched to a gene: 7. The germline CDR1 and CDR2 sequences are DFQATT and SNEGSKA (reference sequence). This CDR3 region has 13 residues. CDR3 nucleotides: TGCAGTGCTCCCCCGGGACAGGGGTTTGGCTACACCTTC. It is translated as CSAPPGQGFGYTF.

In this sample, this clonotype turned up a few times. This could be a read error, since a much larger clone is one nucleotide away. The CDR3 loop reads CASSQTPGLAKETQYF. As DNA, the CDR3 is TGCGCCAGCAGCCAGACACCGGGACTAGCGAAAGAGACCCAGTACTTC. The genes are TRBV9 and TRBJ2-5; 10 nucleotides agree with TRBD2. Germline values: CDR1 SGDLS, CDR2 YYNGEE. The CDR3 has 16 residues.

This clonotype was seen repeatedly, ten times or more. The rearrangement uses TRBV20-1 and TRBJ1-1, with D tentatively TRBD1 (6 bases). Between the trimmed V and J ends, which lost 2 bases and 8 bases, there was a span of 12 bases. Germline loops: CDR1 DFQATT, CDR2 SNEGSKA (reference sequence). The CDR3 is 12 residues long. CDR3 sequence reads: CSARNPGAEAFF. As DNA, the CDR3 is TGCAGTGCTAGAAATCCAGGGGCCGAAGCTTTCTTT.

This clonotype was observed many times. The V and J genes are TRBV25-1 and TRBJ1-1; D gene ambiguous. Germline V CDR1 and CDR2: MGHDK, SYGVNS. V lost 6 bases to trimming and J lost 1 base, with 9 bases between them. The CDR3 is made up of 13 amino acids. The CDR3 region has the DNA TGTGCCAGCAGAGGGTGGGAGAACACTGAAGCTTTCTTT. Amino acid sequence: CASRGWENTEAFF.

This clonotype has ten or more counts. CDR3 in DNA: TGTGCCAGCAGTGAAGGACGGACCGGGGAGCTGTTTTTT. Translating it yields CASSEGRTGELFF. This rearrangement joins TRBV2 to TRBJ2-2; D is unclear. V shed 1 base and J shed 5 bases, with 5 bases lying between them. CDR1 and CDR2 (germline): SNHLY, FYNNEI. The CDR3 has 13 residues.

The sample holds many counts of this clonotype. The genes are TRBV7-8 and TRBJ2-5, with D perhaps matching TRBD1 (6 bases). This CDR3 contains 13 residues. Germline V gene data show CDR1 as SGHVS and CDR2 as FQNEAQ. V lost 5 bases and J lost 7, with 14 bases in between. This chain's CDR3 is CASSHDRLGTQYF. The CDR3 coding sequence is TGTGCCAGCAGCCACGACAGGCTCGGGACCCAGTACTTC.

As to this clonotype: A far larger clone is off by one base, so a read error is likely. The chain recombines TRBV10-3 with TRBJ1-5; D unclear. This CDR3 spans 11 amino acids. Per the germline V gene, CDR1 is ENHRY and CDR2 is SYGVKD. Trimming pared 5 bases from V and 6 bases from J, leaving 5 bases between. CDR3 residues: CAISLGQPQHF. In nucleotides, the CDR3 is TGTGCCATCAGTTTAGGTCAGCCCCAGCATTTT.

This clonotype was counted many times. CDR3 DNA sequence: TGTGCCAGCAGCCCCACGGGACTAGCGGCTTTCGAGCAGTACTTC. This sequence encodes CASSPTGLAAFEQYF. The J gene is TRBJ2-7, the V gene TRBV9; TRBD2 matches 11 bases. V was clipped by 4 bases and J by 6 bases; unmatched bases: 9. The germline CDR1 and CDR2 sequences are SGDLS and YYNGEE. The CDR3 spans 15 residues.

This clonotype was counted ten times or more. The rearrangement links TRBV2 to TRBJ2-5; possible D gene TRBD1, 6 bases. Trimming shortened V by 6 bases and J by 5 bases, and 16 bases separated the two germline ends. The CDR3 length is 14 residues. Germline V CDR1 and CDR2: SNHLY, FYNNEI. Here the CDR3 DNA reads TGTGCCAGCAGCTGGGGGCTCCAGGGGGAGACCCAGTACTTC. Its protein is CASSWGLQGETQYF.

This chain joins TRBV6-1 and TRBJ2-3; perhaps TRBD1 as D (5 bases). This CDR3 has 14 residues. Germline V CDR1 and CDR2: MNHNS, SASEGT. Between the trimmed V and J ends, which lost 5 bases and 2 bases, there was a span of 11 bases. For the CDR3, the DNA is TGTGCCAGCAGTACAGGTTTTAACACAGATACGCAGTATTTT. Its protein is CASSTGFNTDTQYF.

There are many counts of this clonotype. This chain connects TRBV29-1 to TRBJ1-2; D possibly corresponds to TRBD1 (6 bases). CDR1 is SQVTM and CDR2 is ANQGSEA in the germline V gene. V was trimmed by 4 bases and J by 5 bases, leaving 8 bases between them. The CDR3 loop spans 11 amino acids. The DNA for the CDR3 is TGCAGCGTTGGGACAGTTTATGGCTACACCTTC. This sequence encodes CSVGTVYGYTF.

This clonotype was seen repeatedly, ten times or more. This chain uses TRBV10-3 with TRBJ2-3, with 10 bases fitting TRBD2. Germline CDR1 ENHRY, CDR2 SYGVKD. CDR3 length: 17 amino acids. The V and J ends lost 6 bases and 4 bases, in that order; junction bases with no gene match: 13. CDR3 region: CAISQGTLAGWSDTQYF. Here the CDR3 DNA reads TGTGCCATCAGCCAGGGAACACTAGCGGGGTGGTCAGATACGCAGTATTTT.

Of note for this clonotype: A far larger clone differs by one base, so this is likely a read error. This chain connects TRBV7-2 to TRBJ2-5, with D perhaps TRBD1 (5 bases). With 3 bases removed from V and 5 bases from J, the gap between germline ends came to 10 bases. CDR3 length: 13 residues. CDR1 and CDR2 (germline): SGHTA, FQGNSA. The CDR3 reads CASSLAGMETQYF. CDR3 sequence (DNA): TGTGCCAGCAGCTTGGCAGGGATGGAGACCCAGTACTTC.

This clonotype has only a few counts. This chain connects TRBV7-6 to TRBJ2-1; TRBD2 matches 7 bases. V was pared by 4 bases and J by 7 bases, with 1 base of the junction left unmatched. The CDR3 covers 12 residues. CDR1 SGHVS and CDR2 FNYEAQ come from the germline V gene. The chain's CDR3 is CASSSGLNEQFF. As DNA, the CDR3 is TGTGCCAGCAGCTCGGGACTAAATGAGCAGTTCTTC.

This clonotype was observed at least ten times. This sequence joins TRBV12-3 or TRBV12-4 and TRBJ1-3, with no clear D. The V end was cut by 7 bases, the J end by 4 bases, with 8 bases between. CDR3 size: 12 residues. In DNA form, the CDR3 reads TGTGCCAGCACCCCTACGGGAAACACCATATATTTT. Translation: CASTPTGNTIYF.

This clonotype was seen a handful of times. The gene calls are TRBV20-1 and TRBJ2-1; 7 bases line up with TRBD2. CDR1 is DFQATT, CDR2 SNEGSKA, per germline (reference sequence). Unmatched junction bases numbered 14, after V lost 0 bases and J lost 9 bases. The CDR3 has 16 residues. CDR3: CSARDPGEGLLGEQFF. In nucleotides, the CDR3 is TGCAGTGCTAGAGATCCCGGGGAGGGGTTATTGGGTGAGCAGTTCTTC.

The chain links TRBV11-3 to TRBJ2-1; perhaps TRBD2 as D (7 bases). This CDR3 comprises 14 residues. Germline lookup yields CDR1 SGHNT and CDR2 YENEEA. V dropped 5 bases and J dropped 6 bases, with 14 bases sitting between them. The CDR3 reads CASSRRGGPNEQFF. Written as DNA, the CDR3 is TGTGCCAGCAGCCGTCGCGGGGGCCCCAATGAGCAGTTCTTC.

This clonotype was observed at least ten times. This chain uses TRBV20-1 with TRBJ1-2, with unresolved D. The CDR3 contains 12 residues. The germline gives CDR1 DFQATT, CDR2 SNEGSKA (reference sequence). Trimming shortened V by 3 bases and J by 3 bases, and 8 bases separated the two germline ends. This CDR3 reads CSASAGDYGYTF. CDR3 in DNA: TGCAGTGCTAGCGCGGGAGACTATGGCTACACCTTC.

This clonotype showed up many times. The chain uses TRBV11-2 and TRBJ1-1; D remains ambiguous. V was trimmed by 3 bases and J by 0 bases, leaving 8 bases between them. Looked up from germline, CDR1 is SGHAT and CDR2 is FQNNGV. The CDR3 has 14 residues. The CDR3: CASSFPDMNTEAFF. DNA for the CDR3: TGTGCCAGCAGCTTCCCAGACATGAACACTGAAGCTTTCTTT.

This clonotype has at least ten counts. The chain links TRBV2 to TRBJ1-5, with TRBD1 as a possible D gene (5 bases). V was shortened by 9 bases and J by 1 base, with 16 bases between the two germline ends. CDR1 is SNHLY, CDR2 FYNNEI, per germline. This CDR3 comprises 15 residues. CDR3 residues: CASWDPGDSNQPQHF. The CDR3 DNA reads as TGTGCCAGTTGGGACCCGGGGGACAGCAATCAGCCCCAGCATTTT.